This T cell receptor (beta chain) was identified in a study of blood T cell repertoires in COVID-19. Overall study context: Samples representing acute and convalescent COVID-19 were sourced from the United States, Italy and Spain. The cDNA or gDNA used as material had been derived from T cells, B-cell-depleted T cells, or PBMCs.

In the original processing: Scientists estimated how many nucleated cells there were by amplifying reference gene primers. Some clones are missing from TCRdb's copy, which holds only in-frame ones; the method was immunoSEQ multiplex PCR. That table is the source of V, J and clone size, and D and trimming were worked out from the DNA. The repertoire holds about 180,000 clones, approximately 85% seen once, with over 2.5% in the top ten. The clonotype originates from a man aged 55 to 70 with acute or convalescent COVID-19. Sequencing was done on a sample of peripheral blood.

The CDR3, as DNA: TGTGCCAGCAGACTGACAGCCCGCGCCACTGAAGCTTTCTTT. Amino acid sequence: CASRLTARATEAFF. The chain links TRBV28 to TRBJ1-1; D is perhaps TRBD1 (5 bases). V was trimmed by 6 bases and J by 4 bases, leaving 15 bases between them. This CDR3 region has 14 residues. Looked up from germline, CDR1 is MDHEN and CDR2 is SYDVKM.